Here is one TCR beta chain with its context. Repertoires were generated with immunoSEQ multiplex PCR, while TCRdb's copy carries only in-frame clones and drops some. The data hold about 48,000 clones, with 77% observed a single time. This entry comes from a study of blood T cell repertoires in COVID-19. Overall study context: Some COVID-19 samples were acute and others convalescent; all came from the United States, Italy and Spain.

CDR3 length: 18 amino acids. CDR1 is MNHEY and CDR2 is SMNVEV in the germline V gene (reference sequence). V lost 5 bases to trimming and J lost 4 bases; unmatched junction nucleotides: 12. The rearrangement uses TRBV27 and TRBJ2-5; 14 bases match TRBD2. Sequences were obtained from peripheral blood. The sequence was obtained from a human donor with active or convalescent COVID-19. The donor label of this sample is uncertain. CDR3 sequence reads: CASSILPGLAGVRETQYF. The DNA for the CDR3 is TGTGCCAGCAGTATACTACCGGGACTAGCGGGAGTTAGAGAGACCCAGTACTTC.